Below, 23 T cell receptor beta chains from the same sample are listed, as sequenced in a study of T cell repertoires in cytomegalovirus infection. Via MiXCR, TCRdb re-called the reads, giving one row per CDR3 protein. Here the sample spans around 450,000 distinct CDR3 sequences, around 32% being singletons. Sample: PBMCs. The source of these receptors is a human donor in good health (CMV status not recorded). Some clones in this sample may be carry-over from other donors' samples.

This clonotype was recorded at least ten times. The V and J genes are TRBV7-2 and TRBJ2-5; TRBD1 might be the D (8 bases). The length of the CDR3 is 16 residues. Germline CDR1 is SGHTA and CDR2 is FQGNSA. Trimming cost V 1 base and J 2 bases, with 14 bases left between them. This CDR3 is CASSLVTGGGQETQYF. The CDR3 DNA is TGTGCCAGCAGCTTAGTCACAGGGGGAGGGCAAGAGACCCAGTACTTC.

About this clonotype itself: One end of the junction varies from germline; a read error may be responsible. The chain uses TRBV4-1 and TRBJ2-1, with 13 nucleotides matching TRBD2. There are 16 residues in the CDR3. CDR1 MGHRA and CDR2 YSYEKL come from the germline V gene. The DNA for the CDR3 is TGTGCCAGCAGCCAGGAACTAGCGGGGGGGCGCAATGAGCAGTTCTTC. This codes for CASSQELAGGRNEQFF.

This clonotype was counted a few times. The chain couples TRBV7-6 to TRBJ2-5; 8 bases are a match to TRBD2. CDR1 and CDR2 (germline): SGHVS, FNYEAQ. The V segment lost 1 base and the J segment 1 base; nucleotides outside the gene matches: 8. This CDR3 comprises 17 residues. Here the CDR3 DNA reads TGTGCCAGCAGCTTAGGGGGCGCCGGGGGGGGCCAAGAGACCCAGTACTTC. Translating it yields CASSLGGAGGGQETQYF.

The chain is built from TRBV6-2 or TRBV6-3 and TRBJ1-5; D uncertain. The V end lost 2 bases, the J end lost 2 bases, and 10 bases lay between the germline ends. CDR3 length equals 15 residues. Germline-derived CDR1 and CDR2 are MNHEY and SVGEGT. CDR3 amino acids: CASSYTGAGNQPQHF. CDR3 DNA: TGTGCCAGCAGTTACACGGGAGCAGGCAATCAGCCCCAGCATTTT.

In its sample, this clonotype was seen a few times. This sequence joins TRBV28 and TRBJ1-4; D gene uncertain. Germline V lookup: CDR1 MDHEN, CDR2 SYDVKM. Trimming stripped 10 bases from V and 3 bases from J, with 12 bases between. This CDR3 is built from 13 residues. CDR3 bases: TGTGCCATCCAAACGCCTGCTAATGAAAAACTGTTTTTT. Protein sequence: CAIQTPANEKLFF.

This clonotype showed up just a few times. This rearrangement joins TRBV7-2 to TRBJ1-2; D is possibly TRBD1 (5 bases). Germline V CDR1 and CDR2: SGHTA, FQGNSA. The CDR3 has 14 residues. Trimming took off 1 base at V and 7 bases at J, with 13 bases between the two ends. CDR3: CASSLDGGFGGYTF. The CDR3 DNA sequence: TGTGCCAGCAGCTTAGATGGGGGTTTTGGTGGCTACACCTTC.

This clonotype has just a few counts. The rearrangement uses TRBV12-3 or TRBV12-4 and TRBJ1-5; D remains ambiguous. V was pared by 3 bases and J by 5 bases, with 11 bases between. The CDR3 contains 14 residues. The CDR3 coding sequence is TGTGCCAGCAGTTTCTGGAGTAGGGATCAGCCCCAGCATTTT. Its translation: CASSFWSRDQPQHF.

V gene TRBV20-1 combines with J gene TRBJ2-1, with D maybe TRBD1 (5 bases). Deletions cut 4 bases from V and 0 bases from J, with 16 bases between. The CDR3 contains 16 residues. CDR1 is DFQATT, CDR2 SNEGSKA, per germline (reference sequence). Here the CDR3 reads CSATHWGPGSYNEQFF. The CDR3 DNA reads TGCAGTGCTACCCATTGGGGCCCAGGCTCCTACAATGAGCAGTTCTTC.

This clonotype has a count of ten or more. The chain employs TRBV7-2 and TRBJ2-3; 9 positions match TRBD2. CDR3 length equals 15 residues. Germline V gene data show CDR1 as SGHTA and CDR2 as FQGNSA. Trimming took 5 bases from V and 4 from J; bases not matched to a gene: 7. The CDR3 region has the DNA TGTGCCAGCAGCAGCGGGACTAGCCGCCCAGATACGCAGTATTTT. Protein sequence: CASSSGTSRPDTQYF.

This clonotype was picked up a small number of times. V is TRBV7-2 and J is TRBJ2-3; D not resolved. Trimming left V 2 bases short and J 2 bases short, with 8 bases between. The CDR3 is 14 residues long. Germline CDR1 SGHTA, CDR2 FQGNSA. CDR3 DNA sequence: TGTGCCAGCAGCTTACTCCTACACACAGATACGCAGTATTTT. It codes for CASSLLLHTDTQYF.

This clonotype came up a few times. The chain couples TRBV6-2 or TRBV6-3 to TRBJ1-2; 10 positions match TRBD1. Germline V gives CDR1 MNHEY, CDR2 SVGEGT. J lost 6 bases, V lost 8 bases, and 9 bases had no gene match. CDR3 length equals 14 residues. In DNA, the CDR3 is TGTGCCAGCGGAAGAAGCGGGACAGGGGATGGCTACACCTTC. Translating gives CASGRSGTGDGYTF.

The CDR3 protein is CASSYSKTGNGYTF. CDR3 nucleotide sequence: TGTGCCAGCAGTTACTCCAAGACAGGGAATGGCTACACCTTC. This sequence joins TRBV6-2 or TRBV6-3 and TRBJ1-2, with 7 positions matching TRBD1. CDR1 is MNHEY, CDR2 SVGEGT, per germline. This CDR3 is 14 amino acids long. Losses at the gene ends were 0 bases for V and 6 bases for J; bases not matched to a gene: 4.

The CDR3 loop reads CASSYSVIYEQYF. CDR3 coding DNA: TGTGCCAGCAGTTACTCAGTAATTTACGAGCAGTACTTC. V usage is TRBV6-6 and J usage is TRBJ2-7; D uncertain. This CDR3 comprises 13 residues. The V gene lost 0 bases and the J gene lost 4 bases, with 7 bases spanning the gap. Per the germline V gene, CDR1 is MNHNY and CDR2 is SVGAGI (reference sequence).

This clonotype appeared a few times. V usage is TRBV19 and J usage is TRBJ2-1, with 8 bases that match TRBD2. V dropped 7 bases and J dropped 1; count of bases not matched to a gene: 15. Germline V gives CDR1 LNHDA, CDR2 SQIVND (reference sequence). This CDR3 comprises 18 residues. The CDR3 bases are TGTGCCAGTATGCGCAAGGGACTAGGGGACGGGTCCTACAATGAGCAGTTCTTC. This gives the protein CASMRKGLGDGSYNEQFF.

This rearrangement joins TRBV4-1 to TRBJ1-1; D unresolved. V dropped 0 bases and J dropped 5 bases, with 16 bases sitting between them. CDR3 length equals 16 residues. Germline CDR1 and CDR2: MGHRA and YSYEKL. The CDR3 DNA sequence: TGCGCCAGCAGCCAAGATCGCGGCGCAAGGCGGACTGAAGCTTTCTTT. The encoded protein is CASSQDRGARRTEAFF.

With respect to this clonotype: The missing conserved phenylalanine or tryptophan at the end of this CDR3 makes a read error likely. The rearrangement joins TRBV7-8 to TRBJ2-5, with 10 bases fitting TRBD2. V dropped 2 bases and J dropped 7; count of bases not matched to a gene: 7. The V gene's germline CDR1 is SGHVS and CDR2 FQNEAQ. The CDR3 totals 15 residues. CDR3 residues: CASSLQRGGRLTQYV. DNA for the CDR3: TGTGCCAGCAGCTTACAGCGGGGGGGTAGATTGACCCAGTACGTC.

The V gene is TRBV20-1, the J gene TRBJ2-2, with D possibly matching TRBD2 (6 bases). V was shortened by 6 bases and J by 4 bases, with 18 bases between the two germline ends. CDR1 and CDR2 from the germline V gene are DFQATT and SNEGSKA (reference sequence). The CDR3 runs 15 residues. DNA for the CDR3: TGCAGTGCCCGCGGGACGCCGGTGGTCACCGGGGAGCTGTTTTTT. It specifies CSARGTPVVTGELFF.

Many counts were recorded for this clonotype. The rearrangement links TRBV7-2 to TRBJ2-5; no firm D call. Deletions cut 5 bases from V and 5 bases from J, with 6 bases between. In germline, CDR1 is SGHTA, CDR2 FQGNSA. The CDR3 extends over 11 amino acids. CDR3 in DNA: TGTGCCAGCAGCAAGGACGAGACCCAGTACTTC. Protein product: CASSKDETQYF.

Notes on this clonotype: A single base separates this from a much larger clone, so it may be a read error. The rearrangement uses TRBV6-2 or TRBV6-3 and TRBJ1-1, with TRBD1 identical over 9 bases. The CDR3 is 14 residues long. CDR1 and CDR2 (germline): MNHEY, SVGEGT. This CDR3 reads CASTATGTGTEALF. CDR3 in DNA: TGTGCCAGCACCGCGACCGGGACAGGGACTGAAGCTTTATTT.

This clonotype was counted once. This rearrangement joins TRBV5-4 to TRBJ2-1, with a tentative D call TRBD1 (6 bases). The length of the CDR3 is 15 residues. The V end lost 3 bases, the J end lost 5 bases, and 15 bases lay between the germline ends. Germline loops: CDR1 SGHNT, CDR2 YYREEE (reference sequence). This CDR3 reads CASSSQTGINNEQFF. The CDR3 DNA reads as TGTGCCAGCAGCTCACAAACAGGGATCAACAATGAGCAGTTCTTC. Full variable domain (rest looked up from reference TRBV5-4 and TRBJ2-1): ETGVTQSPTHLIKTRGQQVTLRCSSQSGHNTVSWYQQALGQGPQFIFQYYREEENGRGNFPPRFSGLQFPNYSSELNVNALELDDSALYLCASSSQTGINNEQFFGPGTRLTVL.

The chain links TRBV6-2 or TRBV6-3 to TRBJ2-7, with a weak D call TRBD1 (6 bases). The CDR3 is 12 amino acids. The germline gives CDR1 MNHEY, CDR2 SVGEGT. V dropped 8 bases and J dropped 3 bases, with 11 bases sitting between them. In DNA form, the CDR3 reads TGTGCCAGCGGGGAACAGGGCTACGAGCAGTACTTC. Residues: CASGEQGYEQYF.

The chain links TRBV7-1 to TRBJ1-1; no clear D. TRBV7-1 is treated as an ORF (open reading frame) with a function not yet certain. V was pared by 2 bases and J by 4 bases, with 2 bases between. This CDR3 has 11 amino acids. This CDR3 reads CASSSFTEAFF. The CDR3 nucleotides read TGTGCCAGCAGCTCATTCACTGAAGCTTTCTTT.

As for this clonotype: A much larger clone is a single base away; this may be a read error. The V and J genes are TRBV11-1 and TRBJ2-2; D gene ambiguous. The CDR3 loop spans 13 amino acids. CDR1 is SGHAT and CDR2 is FQDESV in the germline V gene (reference sequence). Trimming took 5 bases from V and 7 from J, leaving 11 bases between them. The CDR3 protein is CASSPPANGELFF. CDR3 DNA: TGTGCCAGCAGCCCACCGGCTAACGGGGAGCTGTTTTTT.